This T cell receptor beta chain was profiled in a study of immune characterization of retroperitoneal liposarcoma. The germline V gene has CDR1 MNHEY and CDR2 SVGAGI. Trimming took off 0 bases at V and 1 base at J, with 3 bases between the two ends. This CDR3 region has 13 residues. There are many counts of this clonotype. TCRdb re-called the PCR reads through MiXCR, storing one row per CDR3 protein. The sample includes around 8,000 distinct CDR3 sequences, 25% to 30% of them seen just once. Input material: blood. This receptor was taken from a male donor with retroperitoneal liposarcoma. This chain links TRBV6-5 with TRBJ1-1; the D is unclear. The CDR3 is CASSYSQNTEAFF. The DNA for the CDR3 is TGTGCCAGCAGTTACTCACAGAACACTGAAGCTTTCTTT.